A single sample gave rise to the 32 T cell receptor beta chains below, sequenced in a study of blood T cell repertoires in COVID-19. The table came from immunoSEQ multiplex PCR; TCRdb's copy has only in-frame clones and leaves some out. The table has around 100,000 clones, 65% to 90% seen once. The sequencing input was peripheral blood. These receptors were taken from a man aged 60-69 years with acute or convalescent COVID-19.

This clone has just a few counts. The junction departs from germline at one end; a sequencing error may be responsible. Here the CDR3 reads CASSSSGRTGELFF. For the CDR3, the DNA is TGTGCTAGCAGCTCATCGGGGAGGACCGGGGAGCTGTTTTTT. This chain links TRBV7-7 with TRBJ2-2; the D gene is possibly TRBD2 (6 bases). Germline CDR1 SSHAT, CDR2 FNYEAQ (reference sequence). This CDR3 has 14 amino acids. Complete variable domain (other parts from reference TRBV7-7 and TRBJ2-2): GAGVSQSPRYKVTKRGQDVTLRCDPISSHATLYWYQQALGQGPEFLTYFNYEAQPDKSGLPSDRFSAERPEGSISTLTIQRTEQRDSAMYRCASSSSGRTGELFFGEGSRLTVL.

In its sample, this clone was seen once. The V call is TRBV5-1, the J call TRBJ2-1; 12 nucleotides match TRBD2. Germline CDR1 SGHRS, CDR2 YFSETQ. The CDR3 length is 16 residues. V shed 0 bases and J 8 bases; nucleotides not matched to a gene: 6. The CDR3 here is CASSLGETSGSYEQFF. The CDR3 DNA sequence: TGCGCCAGCAGCTTGGGAGAGACTAGCGGGAGTTATGAGCAGTTCTTC. Full variable domain (remainder filled in from reference TRBV5-1 and TRBJ2-1): KAGVTQTPRYLIKTRGQQVTLSCSPISGHRSVSWYQQTPGQGLQFLFEYFSETQRNKGNFPGRFSGRQFSNSRSEMNVSTLELGDSALYLCASSLGETSGSYEQFFGPGTRLTVL.

This chain joins TRBV14 and TRBJ2-1; no clear D gene. The CDR3 consists of 13 residues. The V gene lost 0 bases and the J gene lost 8 bases, with 8 bases spanning the gap. The germline V gene has CDR1 SGHDN and CDR2 FVKESK. CDR3 nucleotides: TGTGCCAGCAGCCAAGAGGCACACCATGAGCAGTTCTTC. It encodes CASSQEAHHEQFF.

In DNA, the CDR3 is TGCAGCGTTAGGAATAGGGGCGGCGCGAACACCGGGGAGCTGTTTTTT. It yields the protein CSVRNRGGANTGELFF. The rearrangement links TRBV29-1 to TRBJ2-2; a possible D gene is TRBD1 (5 bases). The V end lost 5 bases, the J end lost 0 bases, and 16 bases lay between the germline ends. The CDR3 consists of 16 residues. Germline V gene data show CDR1 as SQVTM and CDR2 as ANQGSEA.

The genes are TRBV28 and TRBJ1-2; D remains unclear. V gave up 6 bases and J gave up 12 bases, with 20 bases separating them. The CDR3 totals 13 residues. CDR1 and CDR2 from the germline V gene are MDHEN and SYDVKM. The CDR3 spells CASSYTGLYGDTF. The CDR3 DNA follows: TGTGCCAGCAGCTACACCGGTCTCTATGGAGACACCTTC.

The V gene is TRBV5-1, the J gene TRBJ2-1, with D possibly being TRBD1 (5 bases). The CDR3 has 15 amino acids. Trimming cost V 1 base and J 5 bases, with 13 bases left between them. In germline, CDR1 is SGHRS, CDR2 YFSETQ. The CDR3 loop reads CASSLTGQTNNEQFF. The CDR3 coding sequence is TGCGCCAGCAGCTTGACAGGACAAACCAACAATGAGCAGTTCTTC.

This clone was observed a single time. V usage is TRBV18 and J usage is TRBJ2-5; 7 positions agree with TRBD1. V lost 3 bases and J lost 5; bases outside the gene matches: 3. The CDR3 totals 13 residues. Germline V gene data show CDR1 as KGHSH and CDR2 as LQKENI. The CDR3 DNA reads as TGTGCCAGCTCACCGGGACAGAGGGAGACCCAGTACTTC. This encodes CASSPGQRETQYF.

This clone was seen a handful of times. The rearrangement links TRBV18 to TRBJ1-3; tentatively, D is TRBD1 (5 bases). Trimming took 8 bases from V and 8 from J, leaving 16 bases between them. Per germline, CDR1 KGHSH and CDR2 LQKENI. The CDR3 has 13 residues. CDR3 protein: CASKSSREDTIYF. CDR3 nucleotide sequence: TGTGCCAGCAAGTCTTCCAGGGAAGACACCATATATTTT. Looking up the rest from reference TRBV18 and TRBJ1-3 gives the full variable domain: NAGVMQNPRHLVRRRGQEARLRCSPMKGHSHVYWYRQLPEEGLKFMVYLQKENIIDESGMPKERFSAEFPKEGPSILRIQQVVRGDSAAYFCASKSSREDTIYFGEGSWLTVV.

This clone has a handful of counts. This sequence joins TRBV9 and TRBJ1-2, with 12 bases identical to TRBD1. Per the germline V gene, CDR1 is SGDLS and CDR2 is YYNGEE. V gave up 3 bases and J gave up 8 bases; unmatched junction bases: 11. This CDR3 is 16 amino acids long. CDR3 in amino acids: CASSASGTGGPRGYTF. CDR3 sequence (DNA): TGTGCCAGCAGCGCCTCCGGGACAGGGGGCCCTAGAGGCTACACCTTC.

The chain combines TRBV28 with TRBJ2-2, with 8 bases identical to TRBD1. The CDR3 totals 16 residues. CDR1 and CDR2 (germline): MDHEN, SYDVKM. Trimming cost V 4 bases and J 2 bases; bases outside gene matches: 6. The DNA for the CDR3 is TGTGCCAGCAGTTCCCCAGGGGGCATTAACACCGGGGAGCTGTTTTTT. This gives the protein CASSSPGGINTGELFF.

The V and J genes are TRBV24-1 and TRBJ2-3, with a tentative D call TRBD2 (6 bases). The CDR3 loop spans 17 amino acids. V dropped 6 bases and J dropped 2 bases, with 20 bases sitting between them. CDR1 KGHDR and CDR2 SFDVKD come from the germline V gene. The CDR3 reads CATSSRKEGGNTDTQYF. CDR3 bases: TGTGCCACCAGTTCTCGGAAGGAGGGTGGGAACACAGATACGCAGTATTTT.

The rearrangement joins TRBV28 to TRBJ1-6; D not certain. CDR3 length equals 15 residues. Germline CDR1 and CDR2: MDHEN and SYDVKM. Deletions cut 6 bases from V and 0 bases from J, with 9 bases between. The CDR3 loop reads CASRLSSSYNSPLHF. CDR3 nucleotide sequence: TGTGCCAGCAGGCTTTCCAGCTCCTATAATTCACCCCTCCACTTT. Variable domain in full (rest from reference TRBV28 and TRBJ1-6): DVKVTQSSRYLVKRTGEKVFLECVQDMDHENMFWYRQDPGLGLRLIYFSYDVKMKEKGDIPEGYSVSREKKERFSLILESASTNQTSMYLCASRLSSSYNSPLHFGNGTRLTVT.

The rearrangement uses TRBV18 and TRBJ1-2; the match to TRBD1 covers 9 bases. Looked up from germline, CDR1 is KGHSH and CDR2 is LQKENI. This CDR3 is built from 15 residues. Trimming took 2 bases from V and 6 from J; bases not matched to a gene: 7. CDR3 residues: CASSPTDRGGHGYTF. As DNA, the CDR3 is TGTGCCAGCTCACCAACGGACAGGGGTGGCCATGGCTACACCTTC.

The chain combines TRBV4-1 with TRBJ1-5; D is ambiguous. V lost 4 bases, J lost 0 bases, and 10 bases lay in between. The CDR3 is 15 amino acids. CDR1 MGHRA and CDR2 YSYEKL come from the germline V gene. The CDR3 loop is CASSRYSDSNQPQHF. The CDR3 nucleotides read TGCGCCAGCAGCCGCTACAGTGATAGCAATCAGCCCCAGCATTTT.

V usage is TRBV5-1 and J usage is TRBJ1-2; 10 bases line up with TRBD1. The junction had 3 bases not matched to a gene; V was cut back by 2 bases and J by 8 bases. The CDR3 runs 13 residues. In germline, CDR1 is SGHRS, CDR2 YFSETQ. CDR3 residues: CASSFGTGEGYTF. CDR3 DNA sequence: TGCGCCAGCAGCTTCGGGACAGGGGAAGGCTACACCTTC.

This clone was seen only once. V and J are TRBV3-1 (or the pseudogene TRBV3-2) and TRBJ1-1; TRBD1 is a possible D gene (5 bases). Trimming stripped 4 bases from V and 2 bases from J, with 14 bases between. This CDR3 is 15 amino acids long. Germline-derived CDR1 and CDR2 are LGHDT and YNNKEL (reference sequence). The CDR3 DNA reads TGTGCCAGCAGCCGCAGGGAGGTGAGCAACACTGAAGCTTTCTTT. This encodes CASSRREVSNTEAFF.

J is TRBJ1-2 and V is TRBV12-3 or TRBV12-4, with D possibly being TRBD1 (5 bases). The ends were cut back, 6 bases at V and 8 bases at J, with 10 bases in the middle. This CDR3 has 11 residues. The chain's CDR3 is CASRAGYGYTF. CDR3 DNA sequence: TGTGCCAGCAGAGCAGGGTACGGCTACACCTTC.

This clone was picked up one time. This chain uses TRBV1 with TRBJ2-6; the D call TRBD2 from the table was never checked on the DNA. TRBV1 is a pseudogene segment. This CDR3 is 19 amino acids long. The CDR3 region is CTSSHPSTSEYSGANVLTF. The CDR3 DNA is TGCACCAGCAGCCACCCTTCGACTAGCGAATACTCTGGGGCCAACGTCCTGACTTTC.

The rearrangement uses TRBV19 and TRBJ1-4; D is unclear. Germline V gene sequence: CDR1 LNHDA, CDR2 SQIVND (reference sequence). The CDR3 is 15 amino acids. V shed 2 bases and J shed 0 bases, with 7 bases lying between them. CDR3 sequence: CASSILGPTNEKLFF. CDR3 nucleotide sequence: TGTGCCAGTAGTATACTTGGGCCAACTAATGAAAAACTGTTTTTT.

The V call is TRBV18, the J call TRBJ1-2; no reliable D call. Germline loops: CDR1 KGHSH, CDR2 LQKENI. This CDR3 region has 15 residues. The ends were cut back, 2 bases at V and 3 bases at J, with 13 bases in the middle. CDR3 nucleotides: TGTGCCAGCTCACCAGCCCCCAGCCGGGACTATGGCTACACCTTC. Translation gives CASSPAPSRDYGYTF.

The chain links TRBV5-1 to TRBJ2-1; D is uncertain. The V gene lost 4 bases and the J gene lost 0 bases, with 11 bases spanning the gap. Germline lookup yields CDR1 SGHRS and CDR2 YFSETQ. This CDR3 is built from 15 residues. The CDR3 spells CASSRGTFSYNEQFF. CDR3 DNA sequence: TGCGCCAGCAGCCGCGGAACCTTCTCCTACAATGAGCAGTTCTTC.

The J gene is TRBJ1-2, the V gene TRBV27; D is ambiguous. The CDR3 covers 12 residues. V was shortened by 6 bases and J by 6 bases, with 11 bases between the two germline ends. Germline-derived CDR1 and CDR2 are MNHEY and SMNVEV (reference sequence). CDR3 DNA: TGTGCCAGCAGAAGTCCGAGGGATGGCTACACCTTC. Amino acid sequence: CASRSPRDGYTF.

This clone was detected only once. The CDR3 loop reads CASSKQRDSGETQYF. The CDR3 bases are TGTGCCAGTAGTAAACAGCGGGACTCGGGGGAGACCCAGTACTTC. The chain is built from TRBV19 and TRBJ2-5; TRBD2 matches 7 bases. This CDR3 region has 15 residues. The V gene end was trimmed by 4 bases and the J gene end by 5 bases; junction bases not matched to a gene: 10. Germline V CDR1 and CDR2: LNHDA, SQIVND (reference sequence).

J is TRBJ1-1 and V is TRBV28; D is possibly TRBD1 (5 bases). This CDR3 has 15 amino acids. In germline, CDR1 is MDHEN, CDR2 SYDVKM. V was shortened by 6 bases and J by 1 base, with 15 bases between the two germline ends. The CDR3: CASRFPGFRNTEAFF. The CDR3 DNA reads as TGTGCCAGCAGATTCCCAGGGTTCAGGAACACTGAAGCTTTCTTT.

The chain joins TRBV7-9 to TRBJ1-5; D ambiguous. V was shortened by 0 bases and J by 4 bases, with 7 bases between the two germline ends. CDR3 size: 14 residues. Germline CDR1 reads SEHNR; CDR2 reads FQNEAQ (reference sequence). The CDR3 DNA sequence: TGTGCCAGCAGCTTAGCGAACGGGAATCAGCCCCAGCATTTT. Residues: CASSLANGNQPQHF.

The V call is TRBV20-1, the J call TRBJ1-2; 9 bases line up with TRBD1. The germline V gene has CDR1 DFQATT and CDR2 SNEGSKA (reference sequence). Losses at the gene ends were 3 bases for V and 7 bases for J; bases not matched to a gene: 9. This CDR3 has 14 residues. CDR3 sequence reads: CSASLGQGDGGYTF. The CDR3 DNA follows: TGCAGTGCTAGTCTGGGACAGGGAGACGGTGGCTACACCTTC.

This rearrangement joins TRBV5-4 to TRBJ1-1; tentative D call: TRBD1 (6 bases). Germline V gene data show CDR1 as SGHNT and CDR2 as YYREEE (reference sequence). V was clipped by 2 bases and J by 1 base, with 9 bases between them. There are 14 residues in the CDR3. The CDR3 is CASSLQGSNTEAFF. The DNA for the CDR3 is TGTGCCAGCAGCTTACAGGGCTCGAACACTGAAGCTTTCTTT.

This sequence joins TRBV29-1 and TRBJ1-1; maybe TRBD1 (6 bases). The CDR3 is made up of 14 amino acids. Trimming stripped 6 bases from V and 2 bases from J, with 16 bases between. Germline CDR1 is SQVTM and CDR2 is ANQGSEA. As DNA, the CDR3 is TGCAGCGTAGCACCCCAGACAGGCAACACTGAAGCTTTCTTT. It encodes CSVAPQTGNTEAFF. Filled out from reference TRBV29-1 and TRBJ1-1, the complete variable domain reads SAVISQKPSRDICQRGTSLTIQCQVDSQVTMMFWYRQQPGQSLTLIATANQGSEATYESGFVIDKFPISRPNLTFSTLTVSNMSPEDSSIYLCSVAPQTGNTEAFFGQGTRLTVV.

The chain has TRBV7-6 and TRBJ2-1; 12 nucleotides align to TRBD2. CDR1 and CDR2 (germline): SGHVS, FNYEAQ. The CDR3 is 19 residues long. Germline trimming cut 4 bases from V and 5 bases from J; bases unmatched to any gene: 15. For the CDR3, the DNA is TGTGCCAGCAGCTCCCGGCTAGCGGGGGGGCGATGGAGAAACAATGAGCAGTTCTTC. Amino acid sequence: CASSSRLAGGRWRNNEQFF. Combining the CDR3 with reference TRBV7-6 and TRBJ2-1 gives the whole variable domain GAGVSQSPRYKVTKRGQDVALRCDPISGHVSLYWYRQALGQGPEFLTYFNYEAQQDKSGLPNDRFSAERPEGSISTLTIQRTEQRDSAMYRCASSSRLAGGRWRNNEQFFGPGTRLTVL.

The genes are TRBV7-9 and TRBJ2-5; D gene ambiguous. Looked up from germline, CDR1 is SEHNR and CDR2 is FQNEAQ (reference sequence). The V end was cut by 1 base, the J end by 3 bases, with 9 bases between. The CDR3 is 14 residues long. The CDR3 nucleotides read TGTGCCAGCAGCTTAGTCCCATCCAAAGAGACCCAGTACTTC. Its protein product is CASSLVPSKETQYF.

V and J are TRBV7-2 and TRBJ1-2, with TRBD1 identical over 7 bases. Trimming removed 7 bases from V and 5 bases from J; junction bases left unmatched: 13. Germline values: CDR1 SGHTA, CDR2 FQGNSA. The CDR3 length is 15 residues. CDR3 sequence: CASTPTGDRLYGYTF. The CDR3 DNA reads TGTGCCAGCACCCCCACAGGGGACCGATTATATGGCTACACCTTC.

As DNA, the CDR3 is TGCGCCAGCAGTCAATCGGGTAAGACAGGGAAATACTACGAGCAGTACTTC. Translated, it gives CASSQSGKTGKYYEQYF. The genes are TRBV23-1 and TRBJ2-7, with 7 bases that match TRBD1. TRBV23-1 is labeled an ORF, and its function is uncertain. CDR3 length equals 17 residues. V dropped 0 bases and J dropped 3; count of bases not matched to a gene: 11.